Presented here are 14 T cell receptor beta chains from one specimen sequenced in a study of cytomegalovirus exposure and HLA in healthy donors. Researchers ran the PCR with 60 Vbeta and 13 Jbeta primers. Some clones are missing from TCRdb's copy, which holds only in-frame ones; the method was immunoSEQ multiplex PCR. The table has 110,000 to 150,000 clones, 75% to 80% seen once. Sequenced sample: PBMCs. All receptors derive from a male donor in good health and CMV-seronegative.

A few counts support this clone. The rearrangement uses TRBV2 and TRBJ1-1, with 7 bases matching TRBD1. With 5 bases clipped from V and 5 bases from J, the junction kept 11 bases outside the gene matches. Germline CDR1 SNHLY, CDR2 FYNNEI. The CDR3 contains 15 residues. CDR3 sequence: CASSSSGTVLTEAFF. In nucleotides, the CDR3 is TGTGCCAGCAGTAGTAGCGGGACAGTATTAACTGAAGCTTTCTTT.

For this clone: A read error may account for a junction end that differs from germline. The chain carries TRBV7-3 and TRBJ1-2; D is unresolved. Per the germline V gene, CDR1 is SGHTA and CDR2 is FQGTGA. This CDR3 contains 12 residues. Written as DNA, the CDR3 is TGTTCCAGCAGCCCCCCCGTGTCCGGCTACACCTTC. Encoded protein: CSSSPPVSGYTF.

The chain joins TRBV7-2 to TRBJ1-3; D may be TRBD1 (5 bases). This CDR3 has 15 residues. Trimming removed 4 bases at V and 2 bases at J, with 12 bases between. The germline V gene encodes CDR1 SGHTA and CDR2 FQGNSA. This CDR3 is CASSSQDIPGNTIYF. The CDR3 nucleotides read TGTGCCAGCAGCTCCCAGGACATCCCTGGAAACACCATATATTTT.

In the case of this clone: The junction differs from germline at one of its ends, possibly a read error. The chain carries TRBV7-3 and TRBJ2-6; a possible D gene is TRBD1 (6 bases). CDR1 is SGHTA and CDR2 is FQGTGA in the germline V gene. The CDR3 spans 17 residues. CDR3: CASSAGQIRSGANGLTF. The CDR3 DNA sequence: TGTGCCAGCAGTGCCGGACAGATCCGCTCTGGGGCCAACGGCCTGACTTTC.

As for this clone: Distinct nucleotide sequences in the sample also encode this CDR3. As DNA, the CDR3 is TGTGCCAGCAGCTTGGGTGGACGGGACAGCTACGAGCAGTACTTC. Its translation: CASSLGGRDSYEQYF. The chain uses TRBV5-4 and TRBJ2-7, with 7 positions matching TRBD1. The CDR3 length is 15 residues. Losses at the gene ends were 0 bases for V and 3 bases for J; bases not matched to a gene: 6. Germline V lookup: CDR1 SGHNT, CDR2 YYREEE (reference sequence).

V usage is TRBV11-2 and J usage is TRBJ2-5; D remains ambiguous. The CDR3 contains 13 residues. V was shortened by 5 bases and J by 5 bases, with 12 bases between the two germline ends. The germline CDR1 and CDR2 sequences are SGHAT and FQNNGV. CDR3 nucleotide sequence: TGTGCCAGCAGCGGTACTCCCATGGAGACCCAGTACTTC. Protein: CASSGTPMETQYF.

The gene calls are TRBV27 and TRBJ2-7; D call uncertain. This CDR3 contains 11 residues. Trimming took off 6 bases at V and 3 bases at J, with 6 bases between the two ends. The germline CDR1 and CDR2 sequences are MNHEY and SMNVEV (reference sequence). CDR3 residues: CASSDNYEQYF. In DNA form, the CDR3 reads TGTGCCAGCAGCGACAACTACGAGCAGTACTTC.

The V and J genes are TRBV28 and TRBJ1-3; tentatively, D is TRBD1 (5 bases). CDR3 length equals 16 residues. Germline-derived CDR1 and CDR2 are MDHEN and SYDVKM. The ends were cut back, 0 bases at V and 0 bases at J, with 9 bases in the middle. The CDR3 DNA follows: TGTGCCAGCAGTTTATGGGACAAGCTCTCTGGAAACACCATATATTTT. It encodes CASSLWDKLSGNTIYF.

The chain links TRBV7-9 to TRBJ2-2, with TRBD2 as a possible D gene (5 bases). The CDR3 has 14 residues. V was trimmed by 4 bases and J by 1 base, leaving 7 bases between them. Germline loops: CDR1 SEHNR, CDR2 FQNEAQ (reference sequence). The CDR3 reads CASSSGLNTGELFF. The CDR3 DNA reads TGTGCCAGCAGCTCAGGACTGAACACCGGGGAGCTGTTTTTT.

The gene calls are TRBV9 and TRBJ2-1; D is undetermined. Per the germline V gene, CDR1 is SGDLS and CDR2 is YYNGEE. The CDR3 loop spans 16 amino acids. The V end lost 4 bases, the J end lost 2 bases, and 16 bases lay between the germline ends. Written as DNA, the CDR3 is TGTGCCAGCAGCCCAAGTCTCGTCCACACCTACAATGAGCAGTTCTTC. It translates to CASSPSLVHTYNEQFF.

The CDR3 region is CASSTTSNTIYF. The CDR3 nucleotides are TGTGCCAGCAGCACAACATCAAACACCATATATTTT. The gene calls are TRBV6-1 and TRBJ1-3; D is unresolved. V lost 6 bases to trimming and J lost 6 bases, with 9 bases between them. The germline V gene encodes CDR1 MNHNS and CDR2 SASEGT. The CDR3 has 12 residues.

The rearrangement uses TRBV14 and TRBJ1-2, with D hard to call. Trimming cost V 6 bases and J 8 bases, with 13 bases left between them. The CDR3 contains 12 residues. Per the germline V gene, CDR1 is SGHDN and CDR2 is FVKESK. The CDR3 DNA sequence: TGTGCCAGCAGTCAATCGGGAGGGGGCTACACCTTC. Protein: CASSQSGGGYTF.

This clone has just one count. The chain is built from TRBV19 and TRBJ1-2; D not resolved. Germline CDR1 is LNHDA and CDR2 is SQIVND (reference sequence). Trimming cost V 5 bases and J 4 bases, with 14 bases left between them. CDR3 length: 14 residues. The CDR3 here is CASSDIAGSYGYTF. CDR3 sequence (DNA): TGTGCCAGTAGTGACATCGCAGGATCCTATGGCTACACCTTC.

This clone appeared a few times. A much bigger clone sits one base away, suggesting this may be a read error. The chain links TRBV7-9 to TRBJ2-4; no definite D call. The J call may be faulty, since TRBJ2-7 better matches the DNA end. There are 16 residues in the CDR3. From germline, CDR1 is SEHNR and CDR2 FQNEAQ (reference sequence). The CDR3 spells CASSLFSGPSSYEQYF. The CDR3 DNA reads as TGTGCCAGCAGCTTATTTTCGGGTCCGAGCTCCTACGAGCAGTACTTC.